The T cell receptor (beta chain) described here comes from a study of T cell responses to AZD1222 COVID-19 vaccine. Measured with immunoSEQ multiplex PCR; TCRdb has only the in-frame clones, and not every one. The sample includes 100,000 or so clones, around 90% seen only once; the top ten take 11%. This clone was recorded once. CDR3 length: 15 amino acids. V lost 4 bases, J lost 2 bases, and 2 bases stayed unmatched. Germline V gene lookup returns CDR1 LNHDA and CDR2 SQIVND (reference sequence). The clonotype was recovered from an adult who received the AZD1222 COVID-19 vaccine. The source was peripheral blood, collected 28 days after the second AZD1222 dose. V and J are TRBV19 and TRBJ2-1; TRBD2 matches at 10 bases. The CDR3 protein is CASSSSGGPYNEQFF. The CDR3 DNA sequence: TGTGCCAGTAGTAGTAGCGGGGGGCCCTACAATGAGCAGTTCTTC.